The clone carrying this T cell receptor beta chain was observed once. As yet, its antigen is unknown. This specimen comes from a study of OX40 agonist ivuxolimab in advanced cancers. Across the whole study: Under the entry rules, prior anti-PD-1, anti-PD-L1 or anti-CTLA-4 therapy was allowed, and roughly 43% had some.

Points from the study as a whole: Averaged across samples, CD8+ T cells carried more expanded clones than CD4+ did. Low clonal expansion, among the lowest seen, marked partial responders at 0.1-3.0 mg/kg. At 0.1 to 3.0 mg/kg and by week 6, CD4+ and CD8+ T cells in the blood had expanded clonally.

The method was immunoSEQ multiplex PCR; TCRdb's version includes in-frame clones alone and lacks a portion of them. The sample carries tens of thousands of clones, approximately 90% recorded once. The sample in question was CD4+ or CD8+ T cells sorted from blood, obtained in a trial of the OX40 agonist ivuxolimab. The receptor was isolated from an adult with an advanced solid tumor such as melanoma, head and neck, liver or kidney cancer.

The CDR3 spells CASSIRVAAKNIQYF. The CDR3 nucleotides are TGTGCCAGTAGTATACGAGTGGCGGCCAAAAACATTCAGTACTTC. This chain uses TRBV19 with TRBJ2-4; D ambiguous. V was cut by 2 bases and J by 1 base, with 9 bases left in between. Per the germline V gene, CDR1 is LNHDA and CDR2 is SQIVND (reference sequence). CDR3 length: 15 residues.